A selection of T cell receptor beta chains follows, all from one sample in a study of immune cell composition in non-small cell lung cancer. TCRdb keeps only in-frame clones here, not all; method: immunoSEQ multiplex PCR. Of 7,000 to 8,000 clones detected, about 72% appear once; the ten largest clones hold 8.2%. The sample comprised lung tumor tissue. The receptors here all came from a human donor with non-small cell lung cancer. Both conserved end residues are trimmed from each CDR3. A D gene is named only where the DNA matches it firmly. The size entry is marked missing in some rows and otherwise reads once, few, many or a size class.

ASSWGAGQGTEAF 13 TRBD1 TRBV11-2 . TRBJ1-1
ASSESVAGGDTQY 13 TRBD2 TRBV10-2 few TRBJ2-3
ASSSGSGLGSYEQY 14 . TRBV28 medium-sized TRBJ2-7
SVRNRRASEQY 11 . TRBV29-1 . TRBJ2-7
ASSMKDGDGYEQY 13 . TRBV19 . TRBJ2-7
ASSQTVGRAFYEQY 14 . TRBV4-2 few TRBJ2-7
ASRIDKSYNSPLH 13 . TRBV6-1 . TRBJ1-6
ASSEQGGKVDTIY 13 TRBD1 TRBV25-1 . TRBJ1-3
ASSPKGTGQTDTQY 14 TRBD1 TRBV5-1 . TRBJ2-3
ASSQDLRITDTQY 13 . TRBV4-2 . TRBJ2-3
AWRLQGTTEAF 11 . TRBV30 . TRBJ1-1
ASITGTGGTGELF 13 TRBD1 TRBV2 few TRBJ2-2
ASSESGERAALAEAF 15 . TRBV6-1 . TRBJ1-1
ASSIRTGDNQPQH 13 TRBD1 TRBV19 . TRBJ1-5
ASSLGGREETQY 12 . TRBV5-1 once TRBJ2-5
ASSLGLAGGETQY 13 TRBD2 TRBV5-1 . TRBJ2-5
ASSLSLAKNIQY 12 . TRBV5-1 . TRBJ2-4
ASSYSGTANYGYT 13 . TRBV6-5 . TRBJ1-2
ASSRTRDWLWGYT 13 . TRBV6-5 . TRBJ1-2
ASSWGAGLVGNEQF 14 TRBD2 TRBV7-8 . TRBJ2-1
ASSSRRRGGRDTQY 14 . TRBV5-6 once TRBJ2-3
ASSDGANSPLH 11 . TRBV9 few TRBJ1-6
ASSRAGGGETQY 12 TRBD2 TRBV27 . TRBJ2-5
ASSDSPLTEAF 11 . TRBV6-4 . TRBJ1-1
ASSVAGVATGELF 13 . TRBV9 . TRBJ2-2
ASSTLGRGDYEQY 13 TRBD2 TRBV5-6 few TRBJ2-7
ASNGRYYGYT 10 . TRBV19 few TRBJ1-2
AWRVLYNEQF 10 . TRBV30 . TRBJ2-1
ATSRGLGGPREDTQY 15 . TRBV15 . TRBJ2-3
ASTTLGGRETQY 12 . TRBV5-6 . TRBJ2-5
ASSQGQRTSTDTQY 14 . TRBV14 . TRBJ2-3
ASSGDRQHEQY 11 TRBD1 TRBV7-3 few TRBJ2-7
ASSIRWQTPGELF 13 . TRBV19 . TRBJ2-2
ASSYSSLGSYEQY 13 . TRBV6-6 . TRBJ2-7
ASLASGQETQY 11 TRBD2 TRBV6-5 . TRBJ2-5
ASSFGLGTGDEQF 13 . TRBV6-6 . TRBJ2-1
ASSTGNTEAF 10 . TRBV10-2 . TRBJ1-1
ASGRALETQY 10 TRBD2 TRBV6-5 . TRBJ2-5
ASSLGAGRTNEKLF 14 . TRBV7-9 . TRBJ1-4
ASSLGVNNEQF 11 . TRBV5-1 . TRBJ2-1
ASNPSGGLIDNEQF 14 TRBD2 TRBV5-4 once TRBJ2-1
ASHPRRAAKNIQY 13 . TRBV30 . TRBJ2-4
ASSLQGGNTEAF 12 TRBD1 TRBV7-9 . TRBJ1-1
ASSQDQGAGANVLT 14 TRBD1 TRBV4-2 . TRBJ2-6
ASSLGGGAETQY 12 . TRBV7-8 . TRBJ2-5
ASSEAGLASNEQF 13 . TRBV10-2 . TRBJ2-1
ASSRIQGGEQY 11 . TRBV5-8 few TRBJ2-7
ASSLWDTYYEQY 12 . TRBV23-1 . TRBJ2-7
ASSLTGYEQETQY 13 . TRBV5-1 . TRBJ2-5